The rows below give T cell receptor beta chains drawn from one sample of a study of regulatory T cells in long-lasting Graves disease. A single record per CDR3 protein comes from TCRdb applying MiXCR to the multiplex PCR reads. The sample has some 450,000 distinct CDR3 sequences, about 25% seen once. This specimen consisted of peripheral blood mononuclear cells (PBMCs), obtained when the disease was refractory, from a patient treated with antithyroid drugs. These TCRs come from a female donor with Graves disease. Each CDR3 is given with its conserved first and last residue. The D gene is left open where the match is weak. Some rows have no size entry. The others give once, few or many, or a class for an expanded clone.

d_gene	j_gene	abundance	v_gene	CDR3aa	CDR3nt
NA	TRBJ1-3	NA	TRBV5-1	CASSLPNGLSIINTIYF	TGCGCCAGCAGCTTGCCTAACGGACTGTCCATAATCAACACCATATATTTT
NA	TRBJ2-4	many	TRBV6-5	CASSYEGSAKNIQYF	TGTGCCAGCAGTTACGAGGGGTCGGCCAAAAACATTCAGTACTTC
TRBD2	TRBJ2-2	few	TRBV7-2	CASSVVAGGRGDTGELFF	TGTGCCAGCAGCGTAGTAGCGGGAGGGCGTGGTGACACCGGGGAGCTGTTTTTT
TRBD1	TRBJ2-4	NA	TRBV10-3	CAISGTGGFQNIQYF	TGTGCCATCAGCGGGACAGGGGGTTTTCAAAACATTCAGTACTTC
NA	TRBJ2-3	NA	TRBV7-3	CASSLLSGTATDTQYF	TGTGCCAGCAGCTTACTTTCGGGTACAGCCACAGATACGCAGTATTTT
TRBD1	TRBJ2-2	many	TRBV28	CASSPHRGGVGELFF	TGTGCCAGCAGTCCCCATCGAGGGGGCGTCGGGGAGCTGTTTTTT
NA	TRBJ1-4	NA	TRBV7-8	CASSLGRGPTNEKLFF	TGTGCCAGCAGCTTAGGCAGGGGACCAACTAATGAAAAACTGTTTTTT
TRBD1	TRBJ2-5	NA	TRBV29-1	CSVEKDRSETQYF	TGCAGCGTTGAAAAGGACAGGTCAGAGACCCAGTACTTC
TRBD1	TRBJ1-6	NA	TRBV4-3	CASSVGTGGLVDSPLHF	TGCGCCAGCAGCGTCGGGACAGGAGGGCTGGTAGATTCACCCCTCCACTTT
NA	TRBJ1-2	many	TRBV2	CASSDRTVSNYGYTF	TGTGCCAGCAGCGACAGGACAGTTTCCAACTATGGCTACACCTTC
TRBD1	TRBJ2-7	NA	TRBV30	CAWSGQGETAEQYF	TGTGCCTGGAGCGGACAGGGGGAGACTGCCGAGCAGTACTTC
NA	TRBJ1-1	many	TRBV5-1	CASSLGGQDLRTEAFF	TGCGCCAGCAGCTTGGGTGGTCAGGATCTACGAACTGAAGCTTTCTTT
TRBD1	TRBJ1-6	many	TRBV5-1	CASSLVGTDNSPLHF	TGCGCCAGCAGCTTGGTGGGGACAGATAATTCACCCCTCCACTTT
NA	TRBJ1-5	NA	TRBV19	CASSPQGGPQHF	TGTGCCAGTAGTCCTCAGGGAGGGCCCCAGCATTTT
NA	TRBJ1-1	few	TRBV5-6	CASSYGTIAEAFF	TGTGCCAGCAGCTATGGGACAATCGCTGAAGCTTTCTTT